This T cell receptor (beta chain) was sequenced during a study of cytomegalovirus exposure and HLA in healthy donors. As for the study in general: The study's early data release held around 85 million unique TCRs from HLA-typed donors. General observations from the study: It has been reported that TCR beta sequences accurately predicted the HLA-A and HLA-B alleles of most subjects.

A multiplex PCR was run with 60 Vbeta primers and 13 Jbeta primers. TCRdb keeps only in-frame clones here, not all; method: immunoSEQ multiplex PCR. The table includes more than 80,000 clones, around 82% detected once. The CDR3 sequence is 16 residues long. Looked up from germline, CDR1 is SQVTM and CDR2 is ANQGSEA. V lost 4 bases, J lost 3 bases, and 14 bases stayed unmatched. Turning to this clone: Its target is unknown.

Donors were ostensibly healthy at sampling, although undocumented immune exposures were probable. The TCR was taken from a man aged 50 to 60 in good health and CMV-seronegative. The chain joins TRBV29-1 to TRBJ1-2, with TRBD1 matching 7 bases. The sequenced sample consisted of PBMCs. The CDR3 bases are TGCAGCGTTGTAGGGACAGATCTACATTTCCACTATGGCTACACCTTC. This encodes CSVVGTDLHFHYGYTF.